This TCR beta chain was profiled in a study of spatial heterogeneity in lung cancer (dated by TCRdb to between 2018 and 2021). At the level of the whole study: Beta-chain transcripts were consistently detected in greater numbers than alpha-chain transcripts, which likely reflected higher beta-chain transcript abundance. In the raw uncorrected reads, each unique combination of TCR and UMI appeared more than ten times on average. TCR alpha and beta repertoires were quantitatively compared across multiple tumor regions, matched nontumor lung and blood in non-small cell lung cancer. The study linked features of the TCR repertoire to counts of nonsynonymous mutations, which were determined by whole-exome sequencing of tumor tissue. Both alpha and beta chains were TCR-sequenced in approximately 200 tumor regions, under 80 matched nontumor lung samples and over 55 PBMC samples obtained at surgery.

Its CDR3 holds 10 amino acids, cysteine through phenylalanine. This entry keeps only the CDR3 DNA: 30 bases, framed from base 1. Deletion took 5 bases off V and 4 bases off J, with a span of 3 bases between the germline ends. CDR1 and CDR2 (DFQATT, SNEGSKA) derive from the germline V gene (reference sequence). The sample's time point label, in plain terms: sample taken at primary tumor resection. The donors were more than 65 patients from the lung TRACERx cohort who had early-stage, untreated non-small cell lung cancer. Whole RNA extracted from tumor and nontumor lung tissue, or from cryopreserved PBMC samples, was used for TCR sequencing without cell sorting. A patient was chosen for TCR sequencing only when enough RNA was available from at least two tumor regions. The research as a whole found: Ubiquitous expanded tumor TCRs were detected in blood more often at tumor resection than at routine follow-up. Confirming at a functional level the hypothesis that regional TCRs recognize regional mutations was considered to require additional single-cell paired TCR alpha and beta sequencing.

This clonotype was detected ten times or more. No antigen is known for it. No clone much larger than this one lies a single base away; base qualities are absent. Library prep was done by 5' RACE. Data came from a NextSeq 500. In the TCR library protocol, a unique molecular identifier was attached to each TCR cDNA molecule so that PCR and sequencing errors could be corrected. On the study's bioinformatics: TCR identification, UMI-based error correction and CDR3 extraction were performed with Decombinator tools. TCRs above a frequency of 2 per 1,000, corresponding to the top 1% of the tumor frequency distribution, were defined as expanded. Rényi diversity was computed with the R vegan package after subsampling each repertoire 100 times to 5,000 TCRs. CDR3 similarity networks were built from amino acid triplet string-kernel similarity, connecting CDR3s with pairwise similarity above 0.82. TCRdb ran its own pipeline on the public reads, namely fastp trimming at Q25 and MiXCR clone calling, and kept in-frame beta chains. CDR3 protein sequences are deduplicated, and each keeps its most common genes and DNA. TCRdb's processing, not the study's, gives the V and J calls here. The sample table lists around 26,000 distinct CDR3 sequences, 6% to 7.5% of them with a count of one. The ten biggest clones cover roughly an eighth of the sample.

Sequencing used PBMCs, obtained at surgery. The chain couples TRBV20-1 to TRBJ2-1; the D gene cannot be resolved reliably. The TCR was taken from a male donor with early-stage non-small cell lung cancer. Here the CDR3 is given as CSALYNEQFF. The nucleotide sequence is given as TGCAGTGCTCTTTACAATGAGCAGTTCTTC.